This T cell receptor beta chain comes out of a study of T cells after yellow fever vaccination. This clonotype was counted a few times. V gave up 3 bases and J gave up 6 bases; unmatched junction bases: 17. The CDR3 sequence is 18 residues long. Per germline, CDR1 MGHRA and CDR2 YSYEKL. MiXCR was run by TCRdb on the 5' RACE reads, yielding one entry per CDR3 protein. The table has under 200,000 distinct CDR3 sequences, 6% to 7.5% seen once; the top ten hold roughly 2.5%. The receptor was derived from a man younger than 30 who received the YFV17D yellow fever vaccine. V and J are TRBV4-1 and TRBJ2-1; 7 nucleotides agree with TRBD2. The sample in question was CD4+ T cells sorted from PBMCs, obtained 5 to 6 days after the first yellow fever vaccination. The CDR3 region has the DNA TGCGCCAGCAGCCACCCATCGGGGCGCGGGGGTGGGTTCAATGAGCAGTTCTTC. This codes for CASSHPSGRGGGFNEQFF.